This T cell receptor beta chain appears in the sequencing data of a study of CD8+ T cells in alopecia areata. Sorting separated CD4+ and CD8+ T cells out of PBMCs. Sequencing templates came from extracted RNA that was reverse transcribed into cDNA. Assay: immunoSEQ multiplex PCR; the TCRdb copy retains only in-frame clones and omits some. The table has 150,000 to 200,000 clones, 59% seen once; the top ten hold approximately 15%. Notes on this clone: The antigen is not known.

Overall study findings and caveats: Sequence data from scalp samples additionally include resident alphabeta T cells of normal skin. Researchers report lesional scalp, most notably alopecia totalis/universalis, outstripped normal scalp in clonality.

Trimming removed 5 bases from V and 1 base from J; junction bases left unmatched: 4. This CDR3 has 14 residues. Germline V gene sequence: CDR1 WSHSY, CDR2 SAAADI. Sequences were derived from CD4+ T cells sorted from blood, sampled at week 0. This receptor was taken from a human donor with alopecia areata. The chain recombines TRBV10-2 with TRBJ2-7, with 8 bases identical to TRBD2. CDR3 region: CASSLTSESYEQYF. The CDR3 bases are TGCGCCAGCAGTTTGACTAGCGAATCCTACGAGCAGTACTTC.